This T cell receptor beta chain was profiled in a study of early T cells in non-severe SARS-CoV-2 infection. Study details: Bulk RNA isolated from unsorted whole blood underwent sequencing; chains were not paired.

With respect to this clonotype: The target antigen is unknown. The CDR3 ends on some other residue instead of the conserved phenylalanine or tryptophan, so this is likely a read error.

TCRdb re-derived calls from the 5' RACE reads in MiXCR, one entry per CDR3 protein. Among tens of thousands of distinct CDR3 sequences listed, about 12% were seen once. Findings and limits, study-wide: The study's VDJdb matching favored anti-spike CD8 responses and missed private and CD4 specificities.

Germline CDR1 is SQVTM and CDR2 is ANQGSEA. Trimming stripped 2 bases from V and 3 bases from J, with 9 bases between. The CDR3 has 13 residues. The specimen was whole blood. This clonotype originated in an adult who was a healthcare worker with PCR-confirmed SARS-CoV-2 infection or an uninfected control (not recorded which). This chain joins TRBV29-1 and TRBJ2-3; possible D gene TRBD2, 6 bases. CDR3 protein: CSVERSGTDTQYI. CDR3 bases: TGCAGCGTTGAAAGGAGCGGGACAGATACGCAGTATATT.